The sequence of this T cell receptor (beta chain) was determined in a study of T cells in Graves' hyperthyroidism and ophthalmopathy. Overall study results and limits: Most expanded thyroid clonotypes above 0.001 recurred in blood.

Amplified TCR beta CDR3 regions derived from RNA transcripts. HTBI primers were employed in a first-round RT-PCR of the TCR CDR3. MiXCR was run by TCRdb on the multiplex PCR reads, yielding one entry per CDR3 protein. The sample yields under 400,000 distinct CDR3 sequences, over 12% seen once. In its sample, this clonotype was seen a few times. Its specificity is not known. Reasons for excluding patients were uncontrolled infection, other autoimmune disease, pregnancy or lactation. Specimen: blood. The origin of this receptor is a woman between 55 and 75 years old with Graves' ophthalmopathy.

CDR3 nucleotide sequence: TGTGCCAGTAGTATAGATCGGCTCGGGAGGGCCGGGGAGCTGTTTTTT. Amino acids: CASSIDRLGRAGELFF. V usage is TRBV19 and J usage is TRBJ2-2, with 8 bases identical to TRBD2. Germline CDR1 LNHDA, CDR2 SQIVND (reference sequence). The CDR3 length is 16 residues. J gave up 6 bases and V 0 bases, and 6 bases lay outside the gene matches.